This is a list of T cell receptor beta chains from one sample in a study of T cell repertoires in cytomegalovirus infection. These receptors have no identified antigens. TCRdb re-called the reads through MiXCR, storing one row per CDR3 protein. Of 600,000 to 700,000 distinct CDR3 sequences in the sample, approximately 33% were seen once. The sample consisted of cultured PBMCs, taken from culture after CMV antigen stimulation. These receptors originate from a human donor in good health (CMV status not recorded). Some clones in this sample may be carry-over from other donors' samples. The CDR3 runs from the conserved cysteine through the conserved F or W. The D gene is left open where the match is weak. Part of the rows lack a size; the others show once, few, many or a class for expanded clones.

d_call clone_size j_call v_call cdr3_aa
NA NA TRBJ2-7 TRBV20-1 CSASNNFYEQYF
NA few TRBJ2-2 TRBV2 CASSEARDANTGELFF
TRBD1 NA TRBJ1-2 TRBV12-3/TRBV12-4 CASRRTGSGYTF
NA NA TRBJ1-6 TRBV5-6 CASSSVRNSPLHF
TRBD2 NA TRBJ2-1 TRBV4-1 CASSQEVAGGRDEQFF
NA few TRBJ1-2 TRBV19 CASSGRGRVYGYTF
NA NA TRBJ1-4 TRBV5-6 CASSVRTANEKLFF
TRBD1 few TRBJ1-1 TRBV18 CASSQGRQGVNTEAFF
NA few TRBJ2-1 TRBV10-3 CAISSGDEQFF
NA NA TRBJ1-2 TRBV19 CASSWGRAAGYTF
NA NA TRBJ1-5 TRBV20-1 CSARDWRRGSNQPQHF
TRBD1 few TRBJ1-2 TRBV7-2 CASSLTPDRVGYGYTF
NA NA TRBJ1-1 TRBV28 CASSSSQGITEAFF
TRBD2 few TRBJ2-7 TRBV7-8 CASSSLAALGEQYF
NA few TRBJ1-1 TRBV27 CASSSHSAGTEAFF
NA NA TRBJ1-4 TRBV3-1 CASSQDSNEKLFF
NA NA TRBJ2-5 TRBV5-1 CASSPAGSQETQYF
NA NA TRBJ1-1 TRBV5-4 CASSLWGSLRTEAFF
NA NA TRBJ2-1 TRBV20-1 CSARVRGLYNEQFF
NA few TRBJ2-7 TRBV7-8 CASTWGRQYEQYF
NA once TRBJ2-5 TRBV12-3/TRBV12-4 CASTAGFPETQYF
NA NA TRBJ2-7 TRBV6-1 CASSESLASYEQYF
TRBD2 NA TRBJ2-3 TRBV7-9 CASSPVGGGGTDTQYF
TRBD1 many TRBJ2-7 TRBV7-2 CASRDRSYEQYF
NA few TRBJ2-5 TRBV4-1 CASSLRGGTERETQYF
NA few TRBJ1-4 TRBV4-1 CASSQVADSPWYF
NA many TRBJ2-6 TRBV7-2 CASSPRGSGANVLTF
NA few TRBJ1-5 TRBV28 CASTLESNQPQHF
NA NA TRBJ1-6 TRBV2 CASGPRLHYNSPLHF
NA few TRBJ2-3 TRBV14 CASSQDVLVTDTQYF
NA NA TRBJ1-1 TRBV18 CASSPGTDRGSEAFF
NA NA TRBJ2-5 TRBV6-6 CASSDSSWGRRTQYF